The 8 T cell receptor beta chains presented below share a single source sample, sequenced in a study of blood T cell repertoires in COVID-19. Clones were sequenced by immunoSEQ multiplex PCR, and TCRdb holds only the in-frame ones, with some missing. The sample yields some 390,000 clones, around 87% seen once. Sample: peripheral blood. Source of these receptors: a human donor in a cohort sampled during active COVID-19.

The rearrangement uses TRBV7-2 and TRBJ2-7; TRBD1 is a possible D gene (6 bases). This CDR3 has 14 amino acids. Looked up from germline, CDR1 is SGHTA and CDR2 is FQGNSA. Trimming shortened V by 5 bases and J by 3 bases, and 14 bases separated the two germline ends. CDR3: CASSLSGQLYEQYF. The CDR3 DNA is TGTGCCAGCAGCCTAAGCGGACAGCTCTACGAGCAGTACTTC. Full variable domain (rest looked up from reference TRBV7-2 and TRBJ2-7): GAGVSQSPSNKVTEKGKDVELRCDPISGHTALYWYRQSLGQGLEFLIYFQGNSAPDKSGLPSDRFSAERTGGSVSTLTIQRTQQEDSAVYLCASSLSGQLYEQYFGPGTRLTVT.

Note on this clone: The same CDR3 arises from other DNA sequences in this sample as well. J is TRBJ1-5 and V is TRBV5-8; D gene ambiguous. The CDR3 has 12 residues. The V and J ends lost 1 base and 5 bases respectively, with 4 bases between them. The germline gives CDR1 SGHTS, CDR2 YDEGEE. The CDR3 region is CASSLRDQPQHF. CDR3 bases: TGTGCCAGCAGCTTGCGAGATCAGCCCCAGCATTTT.

The gene calls are TRBV6-1 and TRBJ1-3; perhaps TRBD1 as D (6 bases). Trimming took 1 base from V and 4 from J, leaving 11 bases between them. This CDR3 spans 15 amino acids. CDR1 is MNHNS, CDR2 SASEGT, per germline. The CDR3 here is CASSEGDIGGNTIYF. CDR3 bases: TGTGCCAGCAGTGAAGGGGACATCGGAGGAAACACCATATATTTT.

Here the CDR3 DNA reads TGCAGTGCTAGATATGAGGCAGCTTCAACCTTC. This translates into CSARYEAASTF. The V gene is TRBV20-1, the J gene TRBJ1-2; no firm D call. The CDR3 is made up of 11 amino acids. Trimming cost V 2 bases and J 14 bases, with 15 bases left between them. Germline assignment: CDR1 DFQATT and CDR2 SNEGSKA (reference sequence).

The count of this clone is one. The rearrangement uses TRBV5-1 and TRBJ1-2; 8 bases are a match to TRBD1. The junction had 4 bases not matched to a gene; V was cut back by 0 bases and J by 0 bases. The CDR3 totals 16 residues. The germline gives CDR1 SGHRS, CDR2 YFSETQ. The CDR3, as DNA: TGCGCCAGCAGCTTGGGTGCGGACAGGGCTAACTATGGCTACACCTTC. This sequence encodes CASSLGADRANYGYTF.

The V and J genes are TRBV19 and TRBJ1-2; 9 nucleotides align to TRBD1. CDR3 size: 15 residues. Germline CDR1 LNHDA, CDR2 SQIVND (reference sequence). V lost 7 bases, J lost 7 bases, and 13 bases stayed unmatched. The CDR3 sequence is CASKFEGQGVGGYTF. The CDR3 DNA follows: TGTGCCAGTAAGTTCGAGGGACAGGGTGTCGGTGGCTACACCTTC. Supplemented by reference TRBV19 and TRBJ1-2, the full variable domain reads DGGITQSPKYLFRKEGQNVTLSCEQNLNHDAMYWYRQDPGQGLRLIYYSQIVNDFQKGDIAEGYSVSREKKESFPLTVTSAQKNPTAFYLCASKFEGQGVGGYTFGSGTRLTVV.

This chain uses TRBV5-1 with TRBJ1-1; D uncertain. The CDR3 contains 16 residues. Germline assignment: CDR1 SGHRS and CDR2 YFSETQ. Between the trimmed V and J ends, which lost 4 bases and 0 bases, there was a span of 16 bases. CDR3 loop: CASSRYAGEMNTEAFF. As DNA, the CDR3 is TGCGCCAGCAGCCGGTACGCCGGGGAAATGAACACTGAAGCTTTCTTT.

The V and J genes are TRBV5-1 and TRBJ2-1; 12 nucleotides match TRBD1. The CDR3 spans 15 residues. Germline lookup yields CDR1 SGHRS and CDR2 YFSETQ. J lost 10 bases, V lost 1 base, and 6 bases had no gene match. The DNA for the CDR3 is TGCGCCAGCAGCTTGAGGGCCGGGACAGGGGGCGAGCAGTTCTTC. Its protein is CASSLRAGTGGEQFF. Complete variable domain (other parts from reference TRBV5-1 and TRBJ2-1): KAGVTQTPRYLIKTRGQQVTLSCSPISGHRSVSWYQQTPGQGLQFLFEYFSETQRNKGNFPGRFSGRQFSNSRSEMNVSTLELGDSALYLCASSLRAGTGGEQFFGPGTRLTVL.